The T cell receptor beta chain described here comes from a study of cytomegalovirus exposure and HLA in healthy donors. The V and J ends lost 2 bases and 1 base respectively, with 7 bases between them. Germline-derived CDR1 and CDR2 are GTSNPN and SVGIG (reference sequence). The CDR3 has 13 amino acids. PCR was performed using 60 Vbeta and 13 Jbeta primers. Assay used: immunoSEQ multiplex PCR; TCRdb lists only in-frame clones, some missing. The sample records about 120,000 clones, approximately 80% being singletons. The sequencing input was PBMCs. The chain couples TRBV30 to TRBJ2-3; D is ambiguous. This sequence originates from a male donor in good health and CMV-seropositive. In nucleotides, the CDR3 is TGTGCCTGGAGTTCTACCCGCACAGATACGCAGTATTTT. Its translation: CAWSSTRTDTQYF.